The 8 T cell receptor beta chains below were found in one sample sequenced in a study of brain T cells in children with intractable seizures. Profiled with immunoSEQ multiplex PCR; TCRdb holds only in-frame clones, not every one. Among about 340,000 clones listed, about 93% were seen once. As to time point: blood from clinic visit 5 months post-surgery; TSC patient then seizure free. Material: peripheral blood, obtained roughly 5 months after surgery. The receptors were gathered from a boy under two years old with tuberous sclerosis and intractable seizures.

This CDR3 reads CSVDAWDRPDGGYTF. As DNA, the CDR3 is TGCAGCGTTGACGCATGGGACAGACCAGACGGGGGCTACACCTTC. The chain links TRBV29-1 to TRBJ1-2; 7 positions match TRBD1. V shed 3 bases, J shed 8 bases, and the junction held 15 bases outside the gene matches. The CDR3 has 15 residues. Germline lookup yields CDR1 SQVTM and CDR2 ANQGSEA.

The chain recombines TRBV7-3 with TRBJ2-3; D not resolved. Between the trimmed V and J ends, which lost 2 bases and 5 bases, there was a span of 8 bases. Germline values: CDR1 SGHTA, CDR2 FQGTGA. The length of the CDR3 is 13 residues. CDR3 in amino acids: CASSLGRRDTQYF. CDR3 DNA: TGTGCCAGCAGCTTAGGACGCCGAGATACGCAGTATTTT.

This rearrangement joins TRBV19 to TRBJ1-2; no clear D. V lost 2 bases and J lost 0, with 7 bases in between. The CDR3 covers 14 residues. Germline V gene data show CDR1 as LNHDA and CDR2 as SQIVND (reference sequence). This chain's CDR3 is CASSIPVTNYGYTF. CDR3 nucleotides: TGTGCCAGTAGTATACCGGTCACTAACTATGGCTACACCTTC.

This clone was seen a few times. The CDR3 is CAISGSASGGYTF. The CDR3 nucleotides read TGTGCCATCAGTGGGTCGGCCTCTGGGGGCTACACCTTC. The chain uses TRBV10-3 and TRBJ1-2; D is ambiguous. Germline V lookup: CDR1 ENHRY, CDR2 SYGVKD. CDR3 length equals 13 residues. V lost 4 bases to trimming and J lost 8 bases, with 14 bases between them.

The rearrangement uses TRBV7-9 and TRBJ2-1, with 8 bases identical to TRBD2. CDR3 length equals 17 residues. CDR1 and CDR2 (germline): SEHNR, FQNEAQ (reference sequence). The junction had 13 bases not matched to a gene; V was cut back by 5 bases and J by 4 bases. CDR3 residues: CASSGFTGRVSYNEQFF. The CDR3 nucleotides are TGTGCCAGCAGCGGGTTTACCGGGAGGGTTTCTTACAATGAGCAGTTCTTC.

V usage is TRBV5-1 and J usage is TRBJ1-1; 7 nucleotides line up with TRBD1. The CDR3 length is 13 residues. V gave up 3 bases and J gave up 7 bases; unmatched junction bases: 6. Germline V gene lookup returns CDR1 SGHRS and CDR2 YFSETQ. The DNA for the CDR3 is TGCGCCAGCAGCTCAACAGGGGCGGGTGAAGCTTTCTTT. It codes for CASSSTGAGEAFF.

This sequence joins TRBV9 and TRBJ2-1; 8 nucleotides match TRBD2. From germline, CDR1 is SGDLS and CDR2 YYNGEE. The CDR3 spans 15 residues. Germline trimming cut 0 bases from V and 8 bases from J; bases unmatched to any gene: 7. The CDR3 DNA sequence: TGTGCCAGCAGCGTAGGTAGCGGGAACACAGATGAGCAGTTCTTC. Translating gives CASSVGSGNTDEQFF.

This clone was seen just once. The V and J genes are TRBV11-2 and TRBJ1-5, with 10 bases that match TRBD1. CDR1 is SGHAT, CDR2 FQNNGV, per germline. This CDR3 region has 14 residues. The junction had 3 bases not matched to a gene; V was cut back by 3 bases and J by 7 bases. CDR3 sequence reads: CASSFGTGDQPQHF. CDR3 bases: TGTGCCAGCAGCTTCGGGACAGGGGACCAGCCCCAGCATTTT.